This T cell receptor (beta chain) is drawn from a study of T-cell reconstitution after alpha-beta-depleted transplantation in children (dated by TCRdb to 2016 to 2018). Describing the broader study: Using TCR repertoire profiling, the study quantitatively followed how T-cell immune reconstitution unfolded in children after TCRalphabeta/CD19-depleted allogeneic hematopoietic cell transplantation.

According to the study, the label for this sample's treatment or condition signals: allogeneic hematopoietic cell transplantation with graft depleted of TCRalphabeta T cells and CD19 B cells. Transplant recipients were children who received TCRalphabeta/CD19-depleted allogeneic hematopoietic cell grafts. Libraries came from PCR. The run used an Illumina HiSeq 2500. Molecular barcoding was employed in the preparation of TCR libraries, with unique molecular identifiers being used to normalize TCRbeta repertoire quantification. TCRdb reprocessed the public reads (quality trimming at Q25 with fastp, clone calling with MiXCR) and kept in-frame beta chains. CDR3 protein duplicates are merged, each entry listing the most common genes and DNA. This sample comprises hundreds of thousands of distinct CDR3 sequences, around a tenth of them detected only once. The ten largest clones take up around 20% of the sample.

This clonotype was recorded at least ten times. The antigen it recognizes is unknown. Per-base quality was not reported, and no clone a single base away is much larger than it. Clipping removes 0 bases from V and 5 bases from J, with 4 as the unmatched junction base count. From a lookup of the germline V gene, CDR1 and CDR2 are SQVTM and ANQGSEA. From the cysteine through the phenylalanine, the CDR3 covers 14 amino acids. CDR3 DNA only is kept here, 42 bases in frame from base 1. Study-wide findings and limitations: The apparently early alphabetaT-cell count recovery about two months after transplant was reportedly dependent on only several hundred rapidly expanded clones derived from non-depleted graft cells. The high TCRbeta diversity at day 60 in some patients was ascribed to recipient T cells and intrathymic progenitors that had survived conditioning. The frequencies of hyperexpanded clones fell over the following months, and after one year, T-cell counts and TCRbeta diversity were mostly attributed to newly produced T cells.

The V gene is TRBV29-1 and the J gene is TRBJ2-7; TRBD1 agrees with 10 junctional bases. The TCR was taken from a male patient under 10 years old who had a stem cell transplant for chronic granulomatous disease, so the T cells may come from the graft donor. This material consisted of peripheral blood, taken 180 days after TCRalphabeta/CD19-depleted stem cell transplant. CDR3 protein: CSVEEDRGPNEQYF. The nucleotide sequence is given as TGCAGCGTTGAAGAAGACAGGGGGCCCAACGAGCAGTACTTC.